The source of this T cell receptor beta chain is a study of beta chain features in type 1 diabetes. Germline assignment: CDR1 MNHEY and CDR2 SVGAGI. The CDR3 loop spans 13 amino acids. V lost 4 bases and J lost 1, with 8 bases in between. The authors reverse transcribed all of the isolated RNA, so sequencing captured expressed TCRB transcripts. Sequencing was performed with immunoSEQ multiplex PCR; in TCRdb, only in-frame clones are kept and a portion is missing. The repertoire holds some 360,000 clones, around 19% seen once, with under 0.05% in the top ten. The J gene is TRBJ2-7, the V gene TRBV6-5; D is unclear. Sequencing was done on a sample of naive CD4+ T cells from blood. This clonotype was sampled from a woman in her late teens or twenties in good health. This CDR3 is CASSSPGSYEQYF. In DNA, the CDR3 is TGTGCCAGCAGTTCCCCCGGTTCCTACGAGCAGTACTTC.